This T cell receptor beta chain was sequenced during a study of CD8 T cells in Susac syndrome. Per the germline V gene, CDR1 is MNHNS and CDR2 is SASEGT. The V and J ends lost 8 bases and 7 bases, in that order; junction bases with no gene match: 12. This CDR3 has 14 amino acids. CD8+ and CD4+ T cells from blood underwent TCR beta sequencing. The multiple sclerosis controls were treatment-naive patients affected by stable or active relapsing-remitting disease. Negative isolation was used for CD8+ and CD4+ T cells and FACS enrichment for TEMRA cells. RNA totalling roughly 0.5 to 1 ug underwent reverse transcription with random hexamers. Amplification of TCR beta CDR3 used immunoSEQ multiplex PCR across 54 Vbeta and 13 Jbeta. TCRdb re-derived calls from the immunoSEQ multiplex PCR reads in MiXCR, one entry per CDR3 protein. Seen here are about 180,000 distinct CDR3 sequences, approximately 93% observed once, and the top ten hold roughly 0.097%.

Sequenced material: CD4+ T cells from PBMCs. The genes are TRBV6-1 and TRBJ2-7; 9 bases line up with TRBD1. The sequence was obtained from a human donor with multiple sclerosis. The CDR3 DNA sequence: TGTGCCAGCGAGCCGGGACAGGGTGACTGGGAGCAGTACTTC. Protein sequence: CASEPGQGDWEQYF.